Each of the 2 T cell receptor beta chains below was sequenced from the same sample in a study of cytomegalovirus exposure and HLA in healthy donors. A multiplex PCR was run with 60 Vbeta primers and 13 Jbeta primers. Repertoires were generated with immunoSEQ multiplex PCR, while TCRdb's copy carries only in-frame clones and drops some. The sample table sets out approximately 37,000 clones. The specimen sequenced was PBMCs. All receptors come from a human donor in good health.

CDR3 DNA sequence: TGTGCCAGCAGCGTAGGAGGAGGGTTGGCTGGAAACACCATATATTTT. Translated, it gives CASSVGGGLAGNTIYF. The chain links TRBV9 to TRBJ1-3; D uncertain. The CDR3 contains 16 residues. Trimming took off 0 bases at V and 2 bases at J, with 12 bases between the two ends. The V gene's germline CDR1 is SGDLS and CDR2 YYNGEE.

The chain joins TRBV5-1 to TRBJ2-7; tentatively, D is TRBD1 (7 bases). Germline-derived CDR1 and CDR2 are SGHRS and YFSETQ. The V gene lost 4 bases and the J gene lost 7 bases, with 24 bases spanning the gap. The CDR3 has 16 residues. For the CDR3, the DNA is TGCGCCAGCAGCCCTCCGAGGGCAGGGGGGTTTGAGGAGCAGTACTTC. Translated, it gives CASSPPRAGGFEEQYF.